This T cell receptor (beta chain) was obtained from a study of neoadjuvant nivolumab and ipilimumab in lung cancer. At the level of the study: Patients got nivolumab 3 mg/kg on days 1, 15 and 29; combination added ipilimumab 1 mg/kg day 1.

Sequencing was performed with immunoSEQ multiplex PCR; in TCRdb, only in-frame clones are kept and a portion is missing. This sample yields fewer than 35,000 clones, of which about nine tenths are seen a single time; about 5% belongs to the top ten. The CDR3 has 17 amino acids. Trimming took off 1 base at V and 5 bases at J, with 21 bases between the two ends. Germline lookup yields CDR1 SGHDT and CDR2 YYEEEE. This chain links TRBV5-6 with TRBJ2-5, with a tentative D call TRBD2 (5 bases). Sequenced material: peripheral blood, taken after neoadjuvant nivolumab, alone or with ipilimumab, at or shortly before surgery. This TCR derives from an adult with non-small cell lung cancer. The CDR3: CASSLMATRRPSETQYF. In DNA, the CDR3 is TGTGCCAGCAGCTTGATGGCCACCCGGAGGCCCTCGGAGACCCAGTACTTC.